These 29 T cell receptor beta chains share one sample of origin, sequenced in a study of T cell repertoires in cytomegalovirus infection. One entry per CDR3 protein results from TCRdb running MiXCR on the reads. The sample shows hundreds of thousands of distinct CDR3 sequences, 33% of them seen only once. The antigens these receptors bind are not known. The source was cultured PBMCs, collected from culture after CMV antigen stimulation. These receptors all stem from a human donor in good health (CMV status not recorded). Some clones in this sample may be carry-over from other donors' samples.

In this sample, this clonotype turned up a few times. The chain recombines TRBV6-1 with TRBJ1-6; maybe TRBD1 (5 bases). Germline lookup yields CDR1 MNHNS and CDR2 SASEGT. The CDR3 sequence is 15 residues long. The V end lost 6 bases, the J end lost 4 bases, and 13 bases lay between the germline ends. This CDR3 reads CASSPLGQYNSPLHF. The DNA of the CDR3 is TGTGCCAGCAGCCCCCTGGGGCAGTATAATTCACCCCTCCACTTT.

V is TRBV10-3 and J is TRBJ2-1, with no clear D. The CDR3 has 12 residues. The V end lost 2 bases, the J end lost 4 bases, and 3 bases lay between the germline ends. The germline V gene encodes CDR1 ENHRY and CDR2 SYGVKD. The CDR3 protein is CAISEGYNEQFF. The CDR3, as DNA: TGTGCCATCAGTGAGGGTTACAATGAGCAGTTCTTC.

This clonotype was found a few times. The chain links TRBV12-3 or TRBV12-4 to TRBJ1-2; TRBD1 aligns across 9 bases. The CDR3 loop spans 16 amino acids. J was trimmed by 4 bases and V by 3 bases; bases with no gene match: 9. The CDR3 loop reads CASSFEITTGGYGYTF. In DNA, the CDR3 is TGTGCCAGCAGTTTTGAAATCACGACAGGGGGCTATGGCTACACCTTC.

The rearrangement joins TRBV4-1 to TRBJ2-7; 7 nucleotides agree with TRBD2. Germline assignment: CDR1 MGHRA and CDR2 YSYEKL. Trimming removed 2 bases from V and 2 bases from J; junction bases left unmatched: 21. The CDR3 length is 20 residues. CDR3 protein: CASSQNHGEGWAGAPYEQYV. DNA of the CDR3: TGCGCCAGCAGCCAAAACCACGGGGAGGGGTGGGCGGGAGCCCCCTACGAGCAGTACGTC.

The sample holds a few counts of this clonotype. One end of the junction varies from germline; a read error may be responsible. The rearrangement joins TRBV6-1 to TRBJ2-7; 7 nucleotides align to TRBD1. This CDR3 has 13 residues. CDR1 MNHNS and CDR2 SASEGT come from the germline V gene. CDR3: CASREGTVYEQYF. The DNA for the CDR3 is TGTGCCAGCAGGGAAGGGACAGTCTACGAGCAGTACTTC.

This CDR3 is CALTGPSSYEQYF. The CDR3 nucleotides read TGTGCCCTCACAGGCCCCAGCTCCTACGAGCAGTACTTC. The chain has TRBV28 and TRBJ2-7; a weak D match, TRBD1 (5 bases). Between the trimmed V and J ends, which lost 11 bases and 0 bases, there was a span of 14 bases. The CDR3 length is 13 residues. Germline CDR1 is MDHEN and CDR2 is SYDVKM. Drawing the rest from reference TRBV28 and TRBJ2-7, the complete variable domain is DVKVTQSSRYLVKRTGEKVFLECVQDMDHENMFWYRQDPGLGLRLIYFSYDVKMKEKGDIPEGYSVSREKKERFSLILESASTNQTSMYLCALTGPSSYEQYFGPGTRLTVT.

This clonotype was seen a single time. One junction end does not reproduce the germline sequence, and a read error may be involved. J is TRBJ2-5 and V is TRBV4-1; D perhaps matches TRBD2 (5 bases). Germline V CDR1 and CDR2: MGHRA, YSYEKL. The CDR3 runs 14 residues. The chain's CDR3 is CASSQEGGEETQYF. CDR3 sequence (DNA): TGTGCCAGCAGCCAAGAGGGCGGCGAAGAGACCCAGTACTTC.

A few counts support this clonotype. The genes are TRBV12-3 or TRBV12-4 and TRBJ2-1; D is undetermined. Trimming stripped 4 bases from V and 4 bases from J, with 11 bases between. The CDR3 length is 14 residues. The CDR3 region has the DNA TGTGCCAGCAGTTCCCAGCTGGAATACAATGAGCAGTTCTTC. This codes for CASSSQLEYNEQFF.

This clonotype has only a few counts. V usage is TRBV27 and J usage is TRBJ2-1; D possibly matches TRBD1 or TRBD2 (6 bases each). V was cut by 5 bases and J by 7 bases, with 21 bases left in between. Germline-derived CDR1 and CDR2 are MNHEY and SMNVEV (reference sequence). This CDR3 spans 16 amino acids. This CDR3 is CASSPAGWQGLNEQFF. CDR3 nucleotide sequence: TGTGCCAGCAGTCCCGCGGGGTGGCAGGGGTTAAATGAGCAGTTCTTC.

The chain joins TRBV4-2 to TRBJ2-2; TRBD2 matches 7 bases. V was pared by 2 bases and J by 4 bases, with 10 bases of the junction left unmatched. The CDR3 runs to 17 residues. CDR1 and CDR2 (germline): LGHNA, YNFKEQ. The CDR3 DNA is TGTGCCAGCAGCCAAAAGGCTAGCGGTTCGGGCACCGGGGAGCTGTTTTTT. The encoded protein is CASSQKASGSGTGELFF.

The chain joins TRBV4-1 to TRBJ1-1; no clear D gene. Trimming left V 0 bases short and J 5 bases short, with 13 bases between. The CDR3 is made up of 15 amino acids. Germline values: CDR1 MGHRA, CDR2 YSYEKL. In DNA, the CDR3 is TGCGCCAGCAGCCAAGAATGGGAAAGTGGGACTGAAGCTTTCTTT. Residues: CASSQEWESGTEAFF.

This clonotype was found a few times. The chain links TRBV13 to TRBJ2-1; D is perhaps TRBD2 (6 bases). Trimming took off 5 bases at V and 2 bases at J, with 16 bases between the two ends. The CDR3 contains 16 residues. Germline assignment: CDR1 PRHDT and CDR2 FYEKMQ (reference sequence). CDR3 bases: TGTGCCAGCAGCCCTCCCGAGCGGGTGGCCTACAATGAGCAGTTCTTC. It yields the protein CASSPPERVAYNEQFF.

This clonotype has only a few counts. V is TRBV12-3 or TRBV12-4 and J is TRBJ2-7, with unresolved D. There are 13 residues in the CDR3. V gave up 6 bases and J gave up 6 bases, with 15 bases separating them. The CDR3 DNA follows: TGTGCCAGCAGCCGACGGTATAGGAGCGAGCAGTACTTC. It specifies CASSRRYRSEQYF.

CDR3 amino acids: CASSRAGTVSYEQYF. CDR3 DNA sequence: TGCGCCAGCAGCAGGGCCGGGACAGTCTCCTACGAGCAGTACTTC. The chain joins TRBV5-1 to TRBJ2-7; 7 positions match TRBD1. This CDR3 contains 15 residues. Germline V gene lookup returns CDR1 SGHRS and CDR2 YFSETQ. After removal of 4 bases from V and 0 bases from J, the junction contained 7 bases not matched to a gene. The variable domain in full, completed from reference TRBV5-1 and TRBJ2-7, reads KAGVTQTPRYLIKTRGQQVTLSCSPISGHRSVSWYQQTPGQGLQFLFEYFSETQRNKGNFPGRFSGRQFSNSRSEMNVSTLELGDSALYLCASSRAGTVSYEQYFGPGTRLTVT.

There are a few counts of this clonotype. The V gene is TRBV4-3, the J gene TRBJ2-1; 15 bases are shared with TRBD2. This CDR3 comprises 21 residues. V trimming: 0 bases; J trimming: 1 base; junction bases outside the gene matches: 10. Germline CDR1 is LGHNA and CDR2 is YSLEER. CDR3 coding DNA: TGCGCCAGCAGCCAAGACCTCTCTTGGACTAGCGGGAGGGGGTCCTACAATGAGCAGTTCTTC. Its protein product is CASSQDLSWTSGRGSYNEQFF.

The chain combines TRBV7-9 with TRBJ1-6; D ambiguous. Per germline, CDR1 SEHNR and CDR2 FQNEAQ (reference sequence). With 1 base removed from V and 0 bases from J, the gap between germline ends came to 7 bases. This CDR3 is 16 amino acids long. This chain's CDR3 is CASSLVEGSYNSPLHF. CDR3 bases: TGTGCCAGCAGCTTAGTGGAAGGCTCCTATAATTCACCCCTCCACTTT.

This clonotype was seen a few times. This chain connects TRBV6-2 or TRBV6-3 to TRBJ1-1; no firm D call. Germline V CDR1 and CDR2: MNHEY, SVGEGT. The CDR3 sequence is 17 residues long. Trimming shortened V by 2 bases and J by 7 bases, and 23 bases separated the two germline ends. CDR3 coding DNA: TGTGCCAGCAGTTACGGCCGAAATGTAGGGTTCTGGCGTGAAGCTTTCTTT. Protein product: CASSYGRNVGFWREAFF.

This clonotype showed up many times. CDR3 in amino acids: CASSPGLAGYTQYF. For the CDR3, the DNA is TGTGCCAGCAGCCCGGGACTAGCGGGGTATACGCAGTATTTT. The chain joins TRBV7-2 to TRBJ2-3, with 13 bases matching TRBD2. Germline lookup yields CDR1 SGHTA and CDR2 FQGNSA. J was trimmed by 7 bases and V by 5 bases; bases with no gene match: 3. The CDR3 contains 14 residues. The full variable domain, rest sourced from reference TRBV7-2 and TRBJ2-3, is GAGVSQSPSNKVTEKGKDVELRCDPISGHTALYWYRQSLGQGLEFLIYFQGNSAPDKSGLPSDRFSAERTGGSVSTLTIQRTQQEDSAVYLCASSPGLAGYTQYFGPGTRLTVL.

This chain links TRBV24-1 with TRBJ2-1, with D possibly matching TRBD2 (7 bases). The CDR3 loop spans 14 amino acids. Germline assignment: CDR1 KGHDR and CDR2 SFDVKD. The V gene lost 4 bases and the J gene lost 10 bases, with 16 bases spanning the gap. CDR3 in amino acids: CATSEPGGQGEQFF. CDR3 bases: TGTGCCACCAGTGAGCCCGGGGGGCAGGGGGAGCAGTTCTTC.

The chain carries TRBV25-1 and TRBJ2-5; TRBD2 matches at 12 bases. Germline trimming cut 5 bases from V and 5 bases from J; bases unmatched to any gene: 12. CDR3 size: 17 residues. From germline, CDR1 is MGHDK and CDR2 SYGVNS. CDR3 region: CASSPPPTSGRSETQYF. For the CDR3, the DNA is TGTGCCAGCAGTCCCCCCCCGACTAGCGGGAGATCGGAGACCCAGTACTTC.

This clonotype was counted at least ten times. The chain couples TRBV7-2 to TRBJ2-1; 8 positions agree with TRBD2. This CDR3 has 18 amino acids. Trimming took 2 bases from V and 12 from J; bases not matched to a gene: 21. Germline assignment: CDR1 SGHTA and CDR2 FQGNSA. The CDR3 loop reads CASSLRGIERETPQGQFF. As DNA, the CDR3 is TGTGCCAGCAGCTTAAGGGGGATTGAGCGGGAGACCCCTCAAGGGCAGTTCTTC.

The chain employs TRBV4-3 and TRBJ2-2, with a possible D match to TRBD2 (5 bases). Trimming cost V 1 base and J 3 bases, with 18 bases left between them. Germline V CDR1 and CDR2: LGHNA, YSLEER. This CDR3 contains 18 residues. This CDR3 reads CASSQGITGLGDTGELFF. The DNA of the CDR3 is TGCGCCAGCAGCCAAGGAATTACGGGTCTCGGGGACACCGGGGAGCTGTTTTTT.

This chain links TRBV7-6 with TRBJ2-3; D tentatively fits TRBD1 or TRBD2 (6 bases each). The germline gives CDR1 SGHVS, CDR2 FNYEAQ. This CDR3 is built from 12 residues. Trimming stripped 5 bases from V and 5 bases from J, with 8 bases between. The CDR3 protein is CASSKGGDTQYF. CDR3 coding DNA: TGTGCCAGCAGCAAGGGGGGAGATACGCAGTATTTT. The variable domain in full, completed from reference TRBV7-6 and TRBJ2-3, reads GAGVSQSPRYKVTKRGQDVALRCDPISGHVSLYWYRQALGQGPEFLTYFNYEAQQDKSGLPNDRFSAERPEGSISTLTIQRTEQRDSAMYRCASSKGGDTQYFGPGTRLTVL.

This chain links TRBV19 with TRBJ2-7; TRBD2 aligns across 11 bases. This CDR3 has 13 amino acids. J was trimmed by 7 bases and V by 5 bases; bases with no gene match: 4. Germline assignment: CDR1 LNHDA and CDR2 SQIVND (reference sequence). CDR3 in amino acids: CASSQGLAGEQYF. CDR3 bases: TGTGCCAGTAGTCAAGGACTAGCGGGTGAGCAGTACTTC.

This clonotype was observed a handful of times. This sequence joins TRBV7-9 and TRBJ2-6, with 7 nucleotides matching TRBD1. Per the germline V gene, CDR1 is SEHNR and CDR2 is FQNEAQ (reference sequence). The J segment lost 2 bases and the V segment lost 5 bases, leaving 6 bases of the junction unmatched. The CDR3 loop spans 16 amino acids. In DNA form, the CDR3 reads TGTGCCAGCAGCCGACCAAGGGGGCCTGGGGCCAACGTCCTGACTTTC. It specifies CASSRPRGPGANVLTF.

The J gene is TRBJ2-7, the V gene TRBV18; TRBD2 is a possible D gene (5 bases). The CDR3 has 13 amino acids. The germline V gene encodes CDR1 KGHSH and CDR2 LQKENI. V gave up 6 bases and J gave up 5 bases, with 14 bases separating them. The CDR3 here is CASSPRGLHEQYF. CDR3 in DNA: TGTGCCAGCTCGCCCCGGGGTCTTCACGAGCAGTACTTC.

This clonotype was observed a handful of times. The chain recombines TRBV4-1 with TRBJ1-2, with 11 bases fitting TRBD1. V lost 4 bases and J lost 4; bases outside the gene matches: 5. The CDR3 spans 15 residues. CDR1 and CDR2 from the germline V gene are MGHRA and YSYEKL. CDR3 DNA: TGCGCCAGCAGCCGGGACAGGGGGAGCGGCTATGGCTACACCTTC. Translating gives CASSRDRGSGYGYTF.

This clonotype has a count of ten or more. V gene TRBV7-2 combines with J gene TRBJ1-3; D remains ambiguous. The CDR3 sequence is 14 residues long. The V and J ends lost 1 base and 1 base respectively, with 5 bases between them. Germline CDR1 SGHTA, CDR2 FQGNSA. The chain's CDR3 is CASSLVRSGNTIYF. CDR3 in DNA: TGTGCCAGCAGCTTAGTCAGGTCTGGAAACACCATATATTTT.

Only a few counts were recorded for this clonotype. The V gene is TRBV7-9, the J gene TRBJ2-1; the match to TRBD2 covers 11 bases. The CDR3 covers 18 residues. Germline V gene sequence: CDR1 SEHNR, CDR2 FQNEAQ (reference sequence). Germline trimming cut 1 base from V and 4 bases from J; bases unmatched to any gene: 9. CDR3 loop: CASSLVGLAGGFYNEQFF. The CDR3 coding sequence is TGTGCCAGCAGCTTAGTCGGTCTAGCGGGAGGTTTTTACAATGAGCAGTTCTTC.